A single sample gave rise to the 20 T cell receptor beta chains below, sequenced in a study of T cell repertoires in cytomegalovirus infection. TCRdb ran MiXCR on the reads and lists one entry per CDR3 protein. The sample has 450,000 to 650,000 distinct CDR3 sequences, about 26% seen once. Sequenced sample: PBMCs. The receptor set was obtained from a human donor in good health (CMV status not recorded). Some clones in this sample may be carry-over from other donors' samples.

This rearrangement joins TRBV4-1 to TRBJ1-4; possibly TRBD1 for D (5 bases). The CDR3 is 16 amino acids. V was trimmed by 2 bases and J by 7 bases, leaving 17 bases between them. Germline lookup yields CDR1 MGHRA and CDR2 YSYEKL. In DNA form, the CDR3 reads TGCGCCAGCAGCCAACGAAGACACCCGGGGGGTGAAAAACTGTTTTTT. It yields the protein CASSQRRHPGGEKLFF.

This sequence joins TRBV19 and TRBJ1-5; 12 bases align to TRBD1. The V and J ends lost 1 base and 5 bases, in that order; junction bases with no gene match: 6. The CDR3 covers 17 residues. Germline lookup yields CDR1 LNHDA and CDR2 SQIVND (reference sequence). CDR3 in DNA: TGTGCCAGTAGTATAGCCCGGGACAGGGGGCGCGATCAGCCCCAGCATTTT. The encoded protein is CASSIARDRGRDQPQHF.

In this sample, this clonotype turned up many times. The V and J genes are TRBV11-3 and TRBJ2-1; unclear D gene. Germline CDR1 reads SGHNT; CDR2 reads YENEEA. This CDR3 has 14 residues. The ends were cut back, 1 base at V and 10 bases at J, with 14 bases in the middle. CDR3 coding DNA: TGTGCCAGCAGCTTAGTCTCTCGTCCTTGGGAGCAGTTCTTC. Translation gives CASSLVSRPWEQFF.

This chain's CDR3 is CASSPGGQGSHGYTF. CDR3 coding DNA: TGTGCCAGCAGCCCAGGGGGACAGGGGTCGCACGGCTACACCTTC. The genes are TRBV7-8 and TRBJ1-2, with 10 bases that match TRBD1. Germline CDR1 and CDR2: SGHVS and FQNEAQ. The CDR3 covers 15 residues. The junction had 11 bases not matched to a gene; V was cut back by 5 bases and J by 8 bases.

The CDR3, as DNA: TGCGCCAGCAGCCCAGGGACGGCCACAGATACGCAGTATTTT. This gives the protein CASSPGTATDTQYF. The rearrangement links TRBV4-1 to TRBJ2-3; D is perhaps TRBD1 or TRBD2 (5 bases each). This CDR3 contains 14 residues. Germline assignment: CDR1 MGHRA and CDR2 YSYEKL. The V end lost 4 bases, the J end lost 2 bases, and 10 bases lay between the germline ends.

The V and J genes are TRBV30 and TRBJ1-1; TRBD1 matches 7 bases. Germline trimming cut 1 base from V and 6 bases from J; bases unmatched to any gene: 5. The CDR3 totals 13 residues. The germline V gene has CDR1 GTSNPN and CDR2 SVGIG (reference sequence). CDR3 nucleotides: TGTGCCTGGAGTGCAGGGACAGTAGCTGAAGCTTTCTTT. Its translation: CAWSAGTVAEAFF.

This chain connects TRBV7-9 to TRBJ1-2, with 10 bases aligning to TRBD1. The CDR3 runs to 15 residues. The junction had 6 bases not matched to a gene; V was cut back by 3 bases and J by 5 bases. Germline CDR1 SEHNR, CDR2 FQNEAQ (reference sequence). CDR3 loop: CASSLVGQGVYGYTF. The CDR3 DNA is TGTGCCAGCAGCTTGGTCGGACAGGGGGTATATGGCTACACCTTC.

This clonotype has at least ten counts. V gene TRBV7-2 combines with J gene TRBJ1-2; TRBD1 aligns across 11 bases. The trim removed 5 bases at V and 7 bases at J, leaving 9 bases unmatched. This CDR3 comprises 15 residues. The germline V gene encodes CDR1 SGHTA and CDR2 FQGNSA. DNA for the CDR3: TGTGCCAGCAGCGGACTCGGACAGGGGGCGAGTGGCTACACCTTC. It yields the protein CASSGLGQGASGYTF.

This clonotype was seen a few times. The CDR3 here is CATSRVANEKLFF. DNA for the CDR3: TGTGCCACCTCGAGGGTGGCTAATGAAAAACTGTTTTTT. This chain joins TRBV10-3 and TRBJ1-4; D remains unclear. V lost 10 bases, J lost 3 bases, and 12 bases lay in between. CDR3 size: 13 residues. In germline, CDR1 is ENHRY, CDR2 SYGVKD.

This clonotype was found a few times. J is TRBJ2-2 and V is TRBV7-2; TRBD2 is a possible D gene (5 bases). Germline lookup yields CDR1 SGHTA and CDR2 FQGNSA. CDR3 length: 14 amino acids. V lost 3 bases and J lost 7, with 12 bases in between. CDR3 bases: TGTGCCAGCAGCTTTCAAGGGAGAGACGGGGAGCTGTTTTTT. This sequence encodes CASSFQGRDGELFF.

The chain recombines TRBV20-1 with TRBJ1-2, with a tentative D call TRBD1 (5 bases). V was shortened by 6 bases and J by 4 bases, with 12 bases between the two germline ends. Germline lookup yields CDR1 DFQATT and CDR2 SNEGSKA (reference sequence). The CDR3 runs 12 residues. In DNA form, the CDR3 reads TGCAGTGCCGAACAGGCCGGCTATGGCTACACCTTC. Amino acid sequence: CSAEQAGYGYTF.

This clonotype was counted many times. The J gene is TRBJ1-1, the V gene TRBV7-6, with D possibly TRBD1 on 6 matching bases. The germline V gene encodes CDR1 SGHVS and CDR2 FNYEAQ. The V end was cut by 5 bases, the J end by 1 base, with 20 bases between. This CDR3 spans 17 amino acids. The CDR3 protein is CASSPMIIQGKNTEAFF. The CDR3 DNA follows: TGTGCCAGCAGCCCTATGATCATACAGGGTAAGAACACTGAAGCTTTCTTT.

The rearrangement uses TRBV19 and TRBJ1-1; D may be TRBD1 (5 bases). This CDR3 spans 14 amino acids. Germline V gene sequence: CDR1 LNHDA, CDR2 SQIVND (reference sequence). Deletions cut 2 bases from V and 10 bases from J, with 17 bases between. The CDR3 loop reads CASSIIGDPRVAFF. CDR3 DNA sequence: TGTGCCAGTAGTATAATCGGGGACCCGCGCGTAGCTTTCTTT.

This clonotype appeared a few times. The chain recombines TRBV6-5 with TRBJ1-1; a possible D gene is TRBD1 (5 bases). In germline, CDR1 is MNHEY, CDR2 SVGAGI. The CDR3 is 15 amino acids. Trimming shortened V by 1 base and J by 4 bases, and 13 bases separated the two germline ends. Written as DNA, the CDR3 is TGTGCCAGCAGTTACTGGGGCGGAGGTAGCACTGAAGCTTTCTTT. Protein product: CASSYWGGGSTEAFF.

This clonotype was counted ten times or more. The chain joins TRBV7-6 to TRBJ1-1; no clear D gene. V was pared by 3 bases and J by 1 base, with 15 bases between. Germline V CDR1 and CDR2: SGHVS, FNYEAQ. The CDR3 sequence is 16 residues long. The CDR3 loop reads CASSFNVYGKNTEAFF. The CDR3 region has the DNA TGTGCCAGCAGCTTTAACGTCTACGGGAAGAACACTGAAGCTTTCTTT.

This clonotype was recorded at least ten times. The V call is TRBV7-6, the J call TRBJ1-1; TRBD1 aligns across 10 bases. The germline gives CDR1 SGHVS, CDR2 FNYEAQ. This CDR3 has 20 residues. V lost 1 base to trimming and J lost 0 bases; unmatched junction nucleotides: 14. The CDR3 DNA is TGTGCCAGCAGCTTAGTTAGAGTTTTCGGGACAGGGGATTTGAACACTGAAGCTTTCTTT. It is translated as CASSLVRVFGTGDLNTEAFF. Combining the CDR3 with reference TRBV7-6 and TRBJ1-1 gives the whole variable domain GAGVSQSPRYKVTKRGQDVALRCDPISGHVSLYWYRQALGQGPEFLTYFNYEAQQDKSGLPNDRFSAERPEGSISTLTIQRTEQRDSAMYRCASSLVRVFGTGDLNTEAFFGQGTRLTVV.

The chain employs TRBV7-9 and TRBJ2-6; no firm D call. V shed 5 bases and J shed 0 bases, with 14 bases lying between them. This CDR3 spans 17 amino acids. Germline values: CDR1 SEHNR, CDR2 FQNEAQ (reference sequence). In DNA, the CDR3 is TGTGCCAGCAGCGGACCGGGCCACTACTCTGGGGCCAACGTCCTGACTTTC. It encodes CASSGPGHYSGANVLTF. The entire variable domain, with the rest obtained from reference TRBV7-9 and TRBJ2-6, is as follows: DTGVSQNPRHKITKRGQNVTFRCDPISEHNRLYWYRQTLGQGPEFLTYFQNEAQLEKSRLLSDRFSAERPKGSFSTLEIQRTEQGDSAMYLCASSGPGHYSGANVLTFGAGSRLTVL.

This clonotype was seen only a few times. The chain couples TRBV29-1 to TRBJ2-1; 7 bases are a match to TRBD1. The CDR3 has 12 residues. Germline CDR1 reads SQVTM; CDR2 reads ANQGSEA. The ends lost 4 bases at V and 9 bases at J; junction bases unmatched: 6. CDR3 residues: CSVARQGSEQFF. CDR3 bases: TGCAGCGTTGCCAGACAGGGCTCTGAGCAGTTCTTC.

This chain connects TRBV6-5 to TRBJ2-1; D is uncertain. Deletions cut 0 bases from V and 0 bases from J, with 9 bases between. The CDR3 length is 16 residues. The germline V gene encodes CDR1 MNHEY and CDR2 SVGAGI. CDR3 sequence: CASSYSWSSSYNEQFF. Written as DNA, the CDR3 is TGTGCCAGCAGTTACTCCTGGTCTAGCTCCTACAATGAGCAGTTCTTC.

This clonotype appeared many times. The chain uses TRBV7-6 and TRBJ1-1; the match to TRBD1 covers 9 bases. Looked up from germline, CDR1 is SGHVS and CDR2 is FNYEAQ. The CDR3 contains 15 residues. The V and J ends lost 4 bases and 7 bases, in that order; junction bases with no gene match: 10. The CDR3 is CASSSPGQGEIEAFF. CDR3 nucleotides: TGTGCCAGCAGCTCTCCGGGACAGGGCGAAATTGAAGCTTTCTTT. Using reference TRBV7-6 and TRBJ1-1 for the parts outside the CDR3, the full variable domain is GAGVSQSPRYKVTKRGQDVALRCDPISGHVSLYWYRQALGQGPEFLTYFNYEAQQDKSGLPNDRFSAERPEGSISTLTIQRTEQRDSAMYRCASSSPGQGEIEAFFGQGTRLTVV.